This TCR beta chain emerged from a study of OX40 agonist ivuxolimab in advanced cancers. Study in general: Dose-escalation patients' cancers were hepatocellular carcinoma, melanoma, renal cell or head and neck cancer.

The CDR3 has 14 residues. Germline V gives CDR1 SGHRS, CDR2 YFSETQ. V lost 3 bases, J lost 9 bases, and 16 bases lay in between. Sequencing was performed with immunoSEQ multiplex PCR; in TCRdb, only in-frame clones are kept and a portion is missing. The sample has over 35,000 clones; around two thirds are singletons. The TCR sequence derives from an adult with an advanced solid tumor such as melanoma, head and neck, liver or kidney cancer. This sample comprised CD4+ or CD8+ T cells sorted from blood, obtained in a trial of the OX40 agonist ivuxolimab. The J gene is TRBJ2-1, the V gene TRBV5-1; D is unresolved. The chain's CDR3 is CASSSQDPRAEQFF. The CDR3, as DNA: TGCGCCAGCAGCTCGCAGGACCCTAGAGCTGAGCAGTTCTTC.